A few counts support the clone carrying this TCR beta chain. Its antigen remains unknown. It was with unique molecular identifiers that the TCRbeta library was prepared. TCRdb recomputed calls from the PCR reads with MiXCR, one row per CDR3 protein. This table has 250,000 to 300,000 distinct CDR3 sequences, 10% appearing once. The data derive from a study of T-cell reconstitution after alpha-beta-depleted transplantation in children. The CDR3 is 14 residues long. Germline V gives CDR1 MNHEY, CDR2 SVGAGI. The germline V and J ends were trimmed by 0 bases and 8 bases, with 10 bases remaining between them. Whole-study results and caveats: One year after transplant, T-cell counts and diversity came mostly from newly produced T cells. Approximately two months post-transplant, alpha-beta T cells reportedly originated from several hundred expanded graft clones. Surviving recipient T cells and thymic progenitors produced the high day-60 TCRbeta diversity seen in some patients.

The origin of this receptor is a boy under three years old with acute myeloid leukemia, due to receive a stem cell transplant. Here the sequenced sample was PBMCs, taken before TCRalphabeta/CD19-depleted stem cell transplant. V is TRBV6-5 and J is TRBJ1-4; D might be TRBD1 (6 bases). The CDR3 coding sequence is TGTGCCAGCAGTTACTCAGGGGGACGGGAAAAACTGTTTTTT. Amino acids: CASSYSGGREKLFF.